This record concerns one T cell receptor (beta chain) sequence. Its antigen is unknown. Though nominally healthy at sampling, donors likely had unrecorded immune exposures. Between the trimmed V and J ends, which lost 5 bases and 1 base, there was a span of 13 bases. CDR3 length equals 15 residues. Germline lookup yields CDR1 SGHTA and CDR2 FQGTGA. This entry belongs to a study of cytomegalovirus exposure and HLA in healthy donors. General study results and limits: Differences between HLA loci emerged in a later analysis of TCR association rates, with DRB1 most and HLA-C fewest.

It was with 60 Vbeta and 13 Jbeta primers that the PCR ran. In the original analysis: A later analysis tallied approximately 87 million unique TCR beta chains, about 11 million of them shared. Libraries were prepared by immunoSEQ multiplex PCR; TCRdb keeps only in-frame clonotypes and omits some of them. Clone size and V and J calls were adopted from that table, with D and trimming inferred from the DNA. The sample consists of some 100,000 clones, more than 65% of them appearing once. This chain joins TRBV7-3 and TRBJ2-3; weak D call: TRBD2 (5 bases). This clonotype was sampled from a woman aged 45-59 years in good health and CMV-seropositive. Material: PBMCs. The chain's CDR3 is CASSPTGIGTDTQYF. CDR3 coding DNA: TGTGCCAGCAGCCCTACCGGGATAGGCACAGATACGCAGTATTTT.